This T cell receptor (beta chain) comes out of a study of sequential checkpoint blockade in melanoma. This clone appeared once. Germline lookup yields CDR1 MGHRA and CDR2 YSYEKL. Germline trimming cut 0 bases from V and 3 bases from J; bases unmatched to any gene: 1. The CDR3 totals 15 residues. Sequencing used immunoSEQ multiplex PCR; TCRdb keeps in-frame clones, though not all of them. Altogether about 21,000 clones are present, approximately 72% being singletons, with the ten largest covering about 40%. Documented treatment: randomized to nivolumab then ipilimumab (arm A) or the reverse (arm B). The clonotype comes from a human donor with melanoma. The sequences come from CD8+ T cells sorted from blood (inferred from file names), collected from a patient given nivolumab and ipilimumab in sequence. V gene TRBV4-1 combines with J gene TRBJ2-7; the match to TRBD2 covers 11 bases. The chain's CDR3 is CASSQEGTSGYEQYF. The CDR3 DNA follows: TGCGCCAGCAGCCAAGAGGGGACTAGCGGCTACGAGCAGTACTTC.